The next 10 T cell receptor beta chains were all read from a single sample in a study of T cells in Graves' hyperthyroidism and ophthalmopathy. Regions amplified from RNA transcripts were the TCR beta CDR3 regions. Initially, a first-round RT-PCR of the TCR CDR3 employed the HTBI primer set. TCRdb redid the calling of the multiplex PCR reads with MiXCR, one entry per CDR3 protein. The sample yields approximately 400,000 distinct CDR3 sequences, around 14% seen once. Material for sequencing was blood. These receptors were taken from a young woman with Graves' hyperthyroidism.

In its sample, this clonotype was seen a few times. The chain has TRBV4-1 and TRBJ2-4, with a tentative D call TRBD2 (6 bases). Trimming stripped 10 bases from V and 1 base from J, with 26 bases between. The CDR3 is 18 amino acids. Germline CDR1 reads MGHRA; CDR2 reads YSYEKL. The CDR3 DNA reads TGCGCCACTCTGGTAGGGACGGGGGATATTCTGGCCAAAAACATTCAGTACTTC. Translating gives CATLVGTGDILAKNIQYF.

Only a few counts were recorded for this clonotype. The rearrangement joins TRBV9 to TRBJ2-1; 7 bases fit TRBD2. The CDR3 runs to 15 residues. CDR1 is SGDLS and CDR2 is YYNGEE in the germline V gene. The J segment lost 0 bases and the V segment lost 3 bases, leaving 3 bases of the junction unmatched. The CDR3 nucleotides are TGTGCCAGCAGCGCAGCGGGGAGCTCCTACAATGAGCAGTTCTTC. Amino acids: CASSAAGSSYNEQFF.

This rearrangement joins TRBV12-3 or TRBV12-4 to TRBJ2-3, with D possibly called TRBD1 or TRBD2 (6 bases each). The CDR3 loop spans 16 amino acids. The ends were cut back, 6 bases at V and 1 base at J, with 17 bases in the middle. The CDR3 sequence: CASSTGGGGRTDTQYF. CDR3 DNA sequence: TGTGCCAGCAGCACTGGAGGGGGAGGTCGCACAGATACGCAGTATTTT.

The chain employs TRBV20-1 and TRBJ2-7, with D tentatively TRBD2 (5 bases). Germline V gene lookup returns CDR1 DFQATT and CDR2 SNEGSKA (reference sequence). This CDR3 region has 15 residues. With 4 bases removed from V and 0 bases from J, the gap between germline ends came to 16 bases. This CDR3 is CSATISGVTSYEQYF. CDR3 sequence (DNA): TGCAGTGCTACCATTTCCGGGGTTACCTCCTACGAGCAGTACTTC.

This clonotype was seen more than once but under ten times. Here the CDR3 reads CASAGLAGHNEQFF. The CDR3 nucleotides are TGTGCCAGCGCGGGACTAGCGGGACACAATGAGCAGTTCTTC. The V gene is TRBV27, the J gene TRBJ2-1; 13 positions match TRBD2. The CDR3 is made up of 14 amino acids. J lost 5 bases, V lost 8 bases, and 3 bases had no gene match. Germline V gives CDR1 MNHEY, CDR2 SMNVEV (reference sequence).

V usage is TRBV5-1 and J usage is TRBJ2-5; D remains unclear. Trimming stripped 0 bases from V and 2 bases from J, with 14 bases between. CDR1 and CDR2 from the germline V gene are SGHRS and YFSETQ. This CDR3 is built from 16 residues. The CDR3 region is CASSLDGALGQETQYF. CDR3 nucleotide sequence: TGCGCCAGCAGCTTGGATGGCGCCCTAGGACAAGAGACCCAGTACTTC.

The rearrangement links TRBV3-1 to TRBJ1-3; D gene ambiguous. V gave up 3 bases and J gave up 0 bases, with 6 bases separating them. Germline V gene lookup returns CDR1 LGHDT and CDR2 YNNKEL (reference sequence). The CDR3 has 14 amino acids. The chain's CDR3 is CASSHSASGNTIYF. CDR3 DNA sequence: TGTGCCAGCAGCCACAGCGCCTCTGGAAACACCATATATTTT. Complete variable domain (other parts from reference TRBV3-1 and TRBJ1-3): DTAVSQTPKYLVTQMGNDKSIKCEQNLGHDTMYWYKQDSKKFLKIMFSYNNKELIINETVPNRFSPKSPDKAHLNLHINSLELGDSAVYFCASSHSASGNTIYFGEGSWLTVV.

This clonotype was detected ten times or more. The CDR3 is CSAREGGSGTDTQYF. The CDR3 coding sequence is TGCAGTGCTAGAGAGGGCGGGAGCGGCACAGATACGCAGTATTTT. The chain combines TRBV20-1 with TRBJ2-3; TRBD2 agrees at 7 bases. CDR3 length: 15 residues. V trimming: 0 bases; J trimming: 1 base; junction bases outside the gene matches: 4. Germline CDR1 is DFQATT and CDR2 is SNEGSKA (reference sequence).

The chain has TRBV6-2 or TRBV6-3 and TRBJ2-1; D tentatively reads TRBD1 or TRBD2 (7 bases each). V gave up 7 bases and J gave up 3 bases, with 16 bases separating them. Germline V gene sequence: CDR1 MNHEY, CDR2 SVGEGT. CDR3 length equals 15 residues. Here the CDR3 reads CASTKTGRGYNEQFF. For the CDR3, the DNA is TGTGCCAGCACTAAGACAGGGAGGGGCTACAATGAGCAGTTCTTC.

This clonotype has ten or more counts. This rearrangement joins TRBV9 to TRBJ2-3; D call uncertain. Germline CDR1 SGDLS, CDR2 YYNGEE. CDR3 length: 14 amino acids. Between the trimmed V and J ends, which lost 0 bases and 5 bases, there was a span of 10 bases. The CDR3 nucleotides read TGTGCCAGCAGCGTAGCTACGGTGGGAGATACGCAGTATTTT. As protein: CASSVATVGDTQYF.